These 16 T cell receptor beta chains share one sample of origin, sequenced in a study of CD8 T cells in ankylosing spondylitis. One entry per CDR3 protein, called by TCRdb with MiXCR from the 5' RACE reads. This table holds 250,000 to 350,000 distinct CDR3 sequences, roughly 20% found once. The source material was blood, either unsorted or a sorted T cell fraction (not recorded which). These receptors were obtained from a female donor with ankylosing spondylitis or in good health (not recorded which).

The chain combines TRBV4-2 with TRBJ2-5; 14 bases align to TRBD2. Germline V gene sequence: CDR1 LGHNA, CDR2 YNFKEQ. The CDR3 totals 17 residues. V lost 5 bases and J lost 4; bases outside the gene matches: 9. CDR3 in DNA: TGTGCCAGCAGCGGGCGGATTGGACTAGCGGGAGGAGAGACCCAGTACTTC. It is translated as CASSGRIGLAGGETQYF.

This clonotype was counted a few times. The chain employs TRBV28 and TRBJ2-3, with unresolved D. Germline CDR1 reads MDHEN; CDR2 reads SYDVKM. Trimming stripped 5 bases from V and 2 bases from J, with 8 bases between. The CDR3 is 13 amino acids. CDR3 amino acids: CASSKTDTDTQYF. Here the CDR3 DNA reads TGTGCCAGCAGTAAAACGGACACAGATACGCAGTATTTT.

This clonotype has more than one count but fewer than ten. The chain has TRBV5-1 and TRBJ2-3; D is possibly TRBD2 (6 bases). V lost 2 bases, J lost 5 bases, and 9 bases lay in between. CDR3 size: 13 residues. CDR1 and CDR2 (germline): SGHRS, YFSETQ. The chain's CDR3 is CASSFNSGDTQYF. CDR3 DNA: TGCGCCAGCAGCTTTAATAGCGGAGATACGCAGTATTTT.

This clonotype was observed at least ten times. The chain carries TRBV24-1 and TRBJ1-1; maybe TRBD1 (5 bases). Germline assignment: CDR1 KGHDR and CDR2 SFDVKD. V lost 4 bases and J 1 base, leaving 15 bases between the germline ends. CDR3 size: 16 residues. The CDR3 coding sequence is TGTGCCACCAGTGAGTTCCGGGACCTTACGAACACTGAAGCTTTCTTT. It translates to CATSEFRDLTNTEAFF.

The CDR3 nucleotides read TGTGCCAGCAGTTACTTTGGAGATACGCAGTATTTT. This encodes CASSYFGDTQYF. The V gene is TRBV6-2 or TRBV6-3, the J gene TRBJ2-3; no clear D gene. The V and J ends lost 1 base and 5 bases respectively, with 4 bases between them. CDR1 and CDR2 from the germline V gene are MNHEY and SVGEGT. The CDR3 is made up of 12 amino acids.

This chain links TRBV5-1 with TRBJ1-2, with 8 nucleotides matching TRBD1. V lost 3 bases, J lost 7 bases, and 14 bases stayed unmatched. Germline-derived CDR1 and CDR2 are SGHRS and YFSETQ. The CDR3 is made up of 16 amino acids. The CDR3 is CASSSLGQGISVGYTF. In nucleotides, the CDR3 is TGCGCCAGCAGCTCCCTCGGACAGGGAATTTCAGTTGGCTACACCTTC.

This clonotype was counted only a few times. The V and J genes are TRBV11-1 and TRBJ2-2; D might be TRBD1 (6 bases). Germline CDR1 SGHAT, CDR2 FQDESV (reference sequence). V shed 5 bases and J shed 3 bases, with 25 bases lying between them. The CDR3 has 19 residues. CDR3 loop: CASSPTRSGALRDTGELFF. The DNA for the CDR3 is TGTGCCAGCAGCCCAACCCGTTCAGGGGCCTTAAGGGACACCGGGGAGCTGTTTTTT.

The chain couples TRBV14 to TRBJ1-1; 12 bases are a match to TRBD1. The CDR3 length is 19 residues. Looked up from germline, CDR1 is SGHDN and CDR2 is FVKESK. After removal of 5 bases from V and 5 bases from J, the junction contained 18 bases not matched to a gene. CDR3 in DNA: TGTGCCAGCAGCACCTACTTGGGACAGGGGGCGGGAAGGAGGACTGAAGCTTTCTTT. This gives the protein CASSTYLGQGAGRRTEAFF.

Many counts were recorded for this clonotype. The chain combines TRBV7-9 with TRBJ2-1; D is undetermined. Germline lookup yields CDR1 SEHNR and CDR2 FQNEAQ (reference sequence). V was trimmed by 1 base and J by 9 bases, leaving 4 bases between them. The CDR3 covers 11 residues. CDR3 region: CASSLGGEQFF. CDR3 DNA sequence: TGTGCCAGCAGCTTAGGGGGTGAGCAGTTCTTC. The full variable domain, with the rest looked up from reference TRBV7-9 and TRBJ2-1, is DTGVSQNPRHKITKRGQNVTFRCDPISEHNRLYWYRQTLGQGPEFLTYFQNEAQLEKSRLLSDRFSAERPKGSFSTLEIQRTEQGDSAMYLCASSLGGEQFFGPGTRLTVL.

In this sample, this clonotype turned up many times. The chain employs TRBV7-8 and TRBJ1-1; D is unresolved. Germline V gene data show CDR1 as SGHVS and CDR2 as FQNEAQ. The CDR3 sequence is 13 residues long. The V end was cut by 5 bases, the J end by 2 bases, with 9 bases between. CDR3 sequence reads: CASSQGRNTEAFF. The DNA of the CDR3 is TGTGCCAGCAGCCAAGGGAGAAACACTGAAGCTTTCTTT. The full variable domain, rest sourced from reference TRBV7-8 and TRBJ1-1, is GAGVSQSPRYKVAKRGQDVALRCDPISGHVSLFWYQQALGQGPEFLTYFQNEAQLDKSGLPSDRFFAERPEGSVSTLKIQRTQQEDSAVYLCASSQGRNTEAFFGQGTRLTVV.

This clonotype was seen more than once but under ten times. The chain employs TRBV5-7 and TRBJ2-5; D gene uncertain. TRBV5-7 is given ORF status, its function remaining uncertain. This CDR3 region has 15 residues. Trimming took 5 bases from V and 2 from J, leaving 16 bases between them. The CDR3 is CASSLPDVNQETQYF. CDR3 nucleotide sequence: TGTGCCAGCAGTCTCCCGGACGTTAATCAAGAGACCCAGTACTTC.

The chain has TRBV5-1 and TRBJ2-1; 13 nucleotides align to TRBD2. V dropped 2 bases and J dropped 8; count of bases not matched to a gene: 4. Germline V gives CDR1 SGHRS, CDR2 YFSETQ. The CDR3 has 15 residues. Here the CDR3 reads CASSFRTSGSDEQFF. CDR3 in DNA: TGCGCCAGCAGCTTCCGGACTAGCGGGAGCGATGAGCAGTTCTTC.

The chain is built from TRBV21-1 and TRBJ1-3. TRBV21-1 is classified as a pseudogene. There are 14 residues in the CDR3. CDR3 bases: TGTGCCAGCAGCGGACCGAACTCTGGAAACACCATATATTTT. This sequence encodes CASSGPNSGNTIYF.

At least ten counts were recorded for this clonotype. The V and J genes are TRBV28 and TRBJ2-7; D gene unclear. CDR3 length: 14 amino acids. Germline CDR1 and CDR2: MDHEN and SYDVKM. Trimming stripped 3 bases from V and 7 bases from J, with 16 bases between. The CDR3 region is CASSFSFGIGEQYF. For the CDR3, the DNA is TGTGCCAGCAGTTTTTCGTTTGGGATAGGGGAGCAGTACTTC.

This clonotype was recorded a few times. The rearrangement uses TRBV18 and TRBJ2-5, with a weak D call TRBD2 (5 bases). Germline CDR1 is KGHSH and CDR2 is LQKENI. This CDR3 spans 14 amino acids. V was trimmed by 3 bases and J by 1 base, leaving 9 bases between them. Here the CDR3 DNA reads TGTGCCAGCTCACCCCCACTAGGCCAAGAGACCCAGTACTTC. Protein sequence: CASSPPLGQETQYF.

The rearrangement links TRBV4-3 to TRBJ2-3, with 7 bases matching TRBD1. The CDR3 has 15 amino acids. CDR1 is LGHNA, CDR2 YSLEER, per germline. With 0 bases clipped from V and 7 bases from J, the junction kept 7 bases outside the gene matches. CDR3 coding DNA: TGCGCCAGCAGCCAAGATTCGATGGGACAGTATACGCAGTATTTT. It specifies CASSQDSMGQYTQYF.